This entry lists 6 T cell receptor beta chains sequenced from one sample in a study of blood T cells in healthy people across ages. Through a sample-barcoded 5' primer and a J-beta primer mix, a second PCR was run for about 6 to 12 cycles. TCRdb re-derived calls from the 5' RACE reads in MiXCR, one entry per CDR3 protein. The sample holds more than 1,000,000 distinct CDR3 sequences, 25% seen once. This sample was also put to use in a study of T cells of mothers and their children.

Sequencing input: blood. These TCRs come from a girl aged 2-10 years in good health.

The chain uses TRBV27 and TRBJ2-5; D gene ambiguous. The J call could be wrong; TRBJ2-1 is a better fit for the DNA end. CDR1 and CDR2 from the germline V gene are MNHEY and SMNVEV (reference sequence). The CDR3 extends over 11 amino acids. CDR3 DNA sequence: TGTGCCAGCAGTCATGTCAATGAGCAGTTCTTC. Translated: CASSHVNEQFF.

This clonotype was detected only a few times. CDR3 protein: CASSLHGYPTDTQYF. DNA of the CDR3: TGTGCCAGCAGCTTACACGGTTACCCAACAGATACGCAGTATTTT. V gene TRBV11-2 combines with J gene TRBJ2-3; D not resolved. V shed 2 bases and J shed 3 bases, with 12 bases lying between them. CDR3 length: 15 residues. Germline values: CDR1 SGHAT, CDR2 FQNNGV. Combining the CDR3 with reference TRBV11-2 and TRBJ2-3 gives the whole variable domain EAGVAQSPRYKIIEKRQSVAFWCNPISGHATLYWYQQILGQGPKLLIQFQNNGVVDDSQLPKDRFSAERLKGVDSTLKIQPAKLEDSAVYLCASSLHGYPTDTQYFGPGTRLTVL.

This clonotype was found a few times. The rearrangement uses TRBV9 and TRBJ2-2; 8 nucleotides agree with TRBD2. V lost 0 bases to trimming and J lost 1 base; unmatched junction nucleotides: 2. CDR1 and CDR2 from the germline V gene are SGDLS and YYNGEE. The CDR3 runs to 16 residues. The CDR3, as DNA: TGTGCCAGCAGCGTAGGGAGCGGGGGGAACACCGGGGAGCTGTTTTTT. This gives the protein CASSVGSGGNTGELFF.

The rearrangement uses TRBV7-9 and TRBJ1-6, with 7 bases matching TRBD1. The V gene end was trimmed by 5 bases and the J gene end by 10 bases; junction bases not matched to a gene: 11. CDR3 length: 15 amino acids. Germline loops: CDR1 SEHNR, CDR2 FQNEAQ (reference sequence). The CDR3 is CASSRSDRRDSPLHF. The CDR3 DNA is TGTGCCAGCAGCCGGTCGGACAGGCGGGACTCACCCCTCCACTTT.

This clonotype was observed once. The CDR3 region has the DNA TGCGCCAGCAGCCAAGACCCGTCCTATAATTCACCCCTCCACTTT. It translates to CASSQDPSYNSPLHF. This chain joins TRBV4-1 and TRBJ1-6; no firm D call. This CDR3 is 15 amino acids long. In germline, CDR1 is MGHRA, CDR2 YSYEKL. The V gene lost 0 bases and the J gene lost 1 base, with 4 bases spanning the gap.

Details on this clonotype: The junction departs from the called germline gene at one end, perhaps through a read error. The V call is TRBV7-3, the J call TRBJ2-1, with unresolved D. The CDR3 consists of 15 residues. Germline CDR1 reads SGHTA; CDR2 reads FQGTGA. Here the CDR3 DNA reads TGTGCCAGCATCTTATCCAAAGGGCCCCACAATGAGCAGTTCTTC. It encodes CASILSKGPHNEQFF.